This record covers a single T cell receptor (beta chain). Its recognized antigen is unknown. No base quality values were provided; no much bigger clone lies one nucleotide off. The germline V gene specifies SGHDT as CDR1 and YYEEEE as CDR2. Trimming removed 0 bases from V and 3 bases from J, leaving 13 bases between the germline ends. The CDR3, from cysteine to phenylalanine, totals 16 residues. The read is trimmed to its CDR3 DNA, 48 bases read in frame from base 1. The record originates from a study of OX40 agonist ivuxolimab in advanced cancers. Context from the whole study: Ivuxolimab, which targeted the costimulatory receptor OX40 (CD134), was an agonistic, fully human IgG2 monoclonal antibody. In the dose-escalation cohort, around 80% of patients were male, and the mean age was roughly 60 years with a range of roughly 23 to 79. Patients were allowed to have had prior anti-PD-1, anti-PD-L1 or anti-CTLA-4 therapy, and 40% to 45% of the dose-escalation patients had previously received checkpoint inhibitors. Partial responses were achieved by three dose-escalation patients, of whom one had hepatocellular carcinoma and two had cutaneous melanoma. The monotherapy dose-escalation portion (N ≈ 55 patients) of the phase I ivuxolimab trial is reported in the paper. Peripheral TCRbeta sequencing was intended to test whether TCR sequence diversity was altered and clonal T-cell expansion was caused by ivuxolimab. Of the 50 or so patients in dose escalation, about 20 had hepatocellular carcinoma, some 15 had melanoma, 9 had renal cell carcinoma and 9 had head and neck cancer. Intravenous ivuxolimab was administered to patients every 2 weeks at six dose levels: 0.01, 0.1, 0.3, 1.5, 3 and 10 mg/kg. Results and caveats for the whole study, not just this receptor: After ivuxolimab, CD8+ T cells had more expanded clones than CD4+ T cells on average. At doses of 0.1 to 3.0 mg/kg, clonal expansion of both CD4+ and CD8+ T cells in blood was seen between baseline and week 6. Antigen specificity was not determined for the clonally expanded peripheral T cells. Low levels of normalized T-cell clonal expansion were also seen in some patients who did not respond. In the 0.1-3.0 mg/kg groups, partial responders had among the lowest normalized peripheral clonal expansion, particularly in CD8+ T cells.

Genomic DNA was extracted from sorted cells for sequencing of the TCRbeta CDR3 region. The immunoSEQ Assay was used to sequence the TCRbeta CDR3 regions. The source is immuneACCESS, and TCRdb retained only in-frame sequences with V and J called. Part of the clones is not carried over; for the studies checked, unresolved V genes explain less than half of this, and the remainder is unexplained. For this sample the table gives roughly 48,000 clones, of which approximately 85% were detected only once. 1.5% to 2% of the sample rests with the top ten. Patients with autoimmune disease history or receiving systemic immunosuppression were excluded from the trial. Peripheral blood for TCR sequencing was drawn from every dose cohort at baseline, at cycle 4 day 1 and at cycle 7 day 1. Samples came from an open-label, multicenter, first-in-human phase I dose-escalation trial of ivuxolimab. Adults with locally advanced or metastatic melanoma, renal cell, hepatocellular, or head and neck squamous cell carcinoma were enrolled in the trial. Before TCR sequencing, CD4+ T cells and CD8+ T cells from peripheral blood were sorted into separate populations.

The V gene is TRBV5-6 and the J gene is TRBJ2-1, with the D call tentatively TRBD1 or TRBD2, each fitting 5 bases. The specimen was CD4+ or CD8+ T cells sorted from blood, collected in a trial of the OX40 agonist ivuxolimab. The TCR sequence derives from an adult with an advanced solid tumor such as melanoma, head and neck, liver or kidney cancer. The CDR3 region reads CASSLVPGTDYNEQFF. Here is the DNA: TGTGCCAGCAGCTTGGTGCCAGGGACGGACTACAATGAGCAGTTCTTC.